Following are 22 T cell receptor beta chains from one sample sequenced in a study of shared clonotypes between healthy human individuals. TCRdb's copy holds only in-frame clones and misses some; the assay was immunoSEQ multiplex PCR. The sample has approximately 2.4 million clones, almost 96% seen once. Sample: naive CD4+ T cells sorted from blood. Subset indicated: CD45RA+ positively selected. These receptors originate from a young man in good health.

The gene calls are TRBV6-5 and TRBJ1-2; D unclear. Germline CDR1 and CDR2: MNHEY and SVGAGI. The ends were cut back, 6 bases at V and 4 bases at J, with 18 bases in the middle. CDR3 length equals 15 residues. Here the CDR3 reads CASRALGSRIYGYTF. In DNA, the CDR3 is TGTGCCAGCAGGGCCCTTGGCTCGCGGATCTATGGCTACACCTTC.

The CDR3 spells CASSTRALLETQYF. The CDR3 nucleotides read TGTGCCAGCAGTACCCGGGCGCTCCTGGAGACCCAGTACTTC. The chain employs TRBV28 and TRBJ2-5; D gene uncertain. The CDR3 runs 14 residues. Looked up from germline, CDR1 is MDHEN and CDR2 is SYDVKM. V was cut by 5 bases and J by 5 bases, with 15 bases left in between.

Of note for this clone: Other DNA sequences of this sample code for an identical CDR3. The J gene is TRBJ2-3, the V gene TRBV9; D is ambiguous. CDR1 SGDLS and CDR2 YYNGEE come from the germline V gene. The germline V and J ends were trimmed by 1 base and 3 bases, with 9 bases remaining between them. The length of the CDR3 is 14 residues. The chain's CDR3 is CASSVSPDTDTQYF. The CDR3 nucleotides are TGTGCCAGCAGCGTATCTCCAGATACAGATACGCAGTATTTT.

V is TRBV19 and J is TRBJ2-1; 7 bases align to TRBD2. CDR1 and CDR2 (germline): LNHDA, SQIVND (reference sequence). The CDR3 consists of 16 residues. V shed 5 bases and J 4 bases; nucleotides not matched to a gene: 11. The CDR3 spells CASSGLGAGRYNEQFF. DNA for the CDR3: TGTGCCAGTAGTGGCCTAGGAGCGGGGCGTTACAATGAGCAGTTCTTC.

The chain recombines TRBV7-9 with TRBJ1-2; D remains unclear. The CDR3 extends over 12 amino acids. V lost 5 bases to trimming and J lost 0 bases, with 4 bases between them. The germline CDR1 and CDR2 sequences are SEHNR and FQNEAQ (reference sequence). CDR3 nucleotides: TGTGCCAGCAGCGGCTCTAACTATGGCTACACCTTC. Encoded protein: CASSGSNYGYTF. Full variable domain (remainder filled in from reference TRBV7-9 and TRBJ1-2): DTGVSQNPRHKITKRGQNVTFRCDPISEHNRLYWYRQTLGQGPEFLTYFQNEAQLEKSRLLSDRFSAERPKGSFSTLEIQRTEQGDSAMYLCASSGSNYGYTFGSGTRLTVV.

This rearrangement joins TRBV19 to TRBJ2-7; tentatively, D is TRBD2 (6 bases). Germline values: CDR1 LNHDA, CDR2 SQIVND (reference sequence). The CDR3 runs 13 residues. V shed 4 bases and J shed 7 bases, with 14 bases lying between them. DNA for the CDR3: TGTGCCAGTAGTACCGGGACTTTTCAGGAGCAGTACTTC. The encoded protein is CASSTGTFQEQYF.

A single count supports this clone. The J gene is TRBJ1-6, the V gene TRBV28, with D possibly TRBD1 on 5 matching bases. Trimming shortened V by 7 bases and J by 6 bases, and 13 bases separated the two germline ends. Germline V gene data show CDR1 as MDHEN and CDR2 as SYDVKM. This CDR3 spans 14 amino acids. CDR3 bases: TGTGCCAGCACCCGGGGCGGACCTAATTCACCCCTCCACTTT. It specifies CASTRGGPNSPLHF.

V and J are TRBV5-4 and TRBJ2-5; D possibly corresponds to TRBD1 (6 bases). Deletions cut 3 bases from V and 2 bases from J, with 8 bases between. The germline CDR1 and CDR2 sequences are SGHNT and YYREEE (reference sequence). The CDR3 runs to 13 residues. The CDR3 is CASSWGTQETQYF. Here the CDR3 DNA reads TGTGCCAGCAGCTGGGGGACACAAGAGACCCAGTACTTC.

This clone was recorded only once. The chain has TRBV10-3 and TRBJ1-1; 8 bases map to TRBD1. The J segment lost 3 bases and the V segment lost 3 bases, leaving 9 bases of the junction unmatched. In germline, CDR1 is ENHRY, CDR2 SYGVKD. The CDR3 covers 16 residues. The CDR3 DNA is TGTGCCATCAGTGAAACAGGGGGTGGTATGTACACTGAAGCTTTCTTT. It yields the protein CAISETGGGMYTEAFF.

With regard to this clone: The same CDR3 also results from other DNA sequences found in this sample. The CDR3 is CASSLGGGGNTIYF. CDR3 bases: TGTGCCAGCAGCTTAGGGGGGGGTGGAAACACCATATATTTT. The rearrangement uses TRBV7-2 and TRBJ1-3; D is perhaps TRBD1 (5 bases). The germline V gene encodes CDR1 SGHTA and CDR2 FQGNSA. V lost 1 base and J lost 3, with 7 bases in between. The CDR3 length is 14 residues.

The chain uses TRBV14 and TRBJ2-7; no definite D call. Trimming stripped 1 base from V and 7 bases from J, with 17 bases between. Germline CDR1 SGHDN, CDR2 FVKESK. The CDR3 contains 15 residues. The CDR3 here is CASSQALWTWSEQYF. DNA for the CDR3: TGTGCCAGCAGCCAAGCACTCTGGACCTGGTCAGAGCAGTACTTC.

The CDR3 DNA is TGTGCCAGCAGCCCTCGACTAGCGGGAGGACCTTACAATGAGCAGTTCTTC. Translation: CASSPRLAGGPYNEQFF. V usage is TRBV9 and J usage is TRBJ2-1; 13 bases are shared with TRBD2. The J segment lost 4 bases and the V segment lost 4 bases, leaving 8 bases of the junction unmatched. Germline V gene lookup returns CDR1 SGDLS and CDR2 YYNGEE. There are 17 residues in the CDR3.

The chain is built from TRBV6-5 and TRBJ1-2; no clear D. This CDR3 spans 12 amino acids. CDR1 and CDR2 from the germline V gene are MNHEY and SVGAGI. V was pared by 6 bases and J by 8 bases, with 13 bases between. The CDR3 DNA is TGTGCCAGCAGCCGACAAGATCAAGGCTACACCTTC. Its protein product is CASSRQDQGYTF.

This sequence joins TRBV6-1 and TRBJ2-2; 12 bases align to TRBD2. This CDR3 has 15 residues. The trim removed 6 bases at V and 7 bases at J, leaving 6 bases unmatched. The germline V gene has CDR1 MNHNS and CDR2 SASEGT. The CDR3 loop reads CASSEGLAGGGELFF. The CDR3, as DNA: TGTGCCAGCAGCGAGGGACTAGCGGGTGGCGGGGAGCTGTTTTTT.

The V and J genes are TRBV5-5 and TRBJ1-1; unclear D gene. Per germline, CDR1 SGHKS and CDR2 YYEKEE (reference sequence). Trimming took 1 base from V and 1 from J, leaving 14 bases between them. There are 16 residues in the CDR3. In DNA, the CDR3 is TGTGCCAGCAGCTTGCGGCCCGGGTACACGAACACTGAAGCTTTCTTT. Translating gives CASSLRPGYTNTEAFF.

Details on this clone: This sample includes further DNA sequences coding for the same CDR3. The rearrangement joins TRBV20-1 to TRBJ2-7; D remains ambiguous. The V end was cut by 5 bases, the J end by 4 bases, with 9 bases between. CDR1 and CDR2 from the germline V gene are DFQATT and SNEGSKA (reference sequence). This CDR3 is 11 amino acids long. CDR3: CSAGTGYEQYF. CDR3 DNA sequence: TGCAGTGCTGGTACCGGTTACGAGCAGTACTTC.

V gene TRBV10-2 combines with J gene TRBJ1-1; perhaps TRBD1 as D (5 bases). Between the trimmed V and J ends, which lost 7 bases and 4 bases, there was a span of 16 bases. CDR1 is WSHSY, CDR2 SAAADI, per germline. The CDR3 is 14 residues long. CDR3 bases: TGCGCCAGCAAATGGGGGGAATATAGCACTGAAGCTTTCTTT. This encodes CASKWGEYSTEAFF.

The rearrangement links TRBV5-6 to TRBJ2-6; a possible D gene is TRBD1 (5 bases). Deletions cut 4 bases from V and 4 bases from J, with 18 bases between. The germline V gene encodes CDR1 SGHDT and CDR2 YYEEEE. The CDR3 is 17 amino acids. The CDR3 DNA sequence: TGTGCCAGCAGCCCGAATACAGGAAGGGCGGGGGCCAACGTCCTGACTTTC. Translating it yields CASSPNTGRAGANVLTF.

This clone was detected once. The CDR3 coding sequence is TGTGCCAGCAGCTTAGATTGGCGGCCCTTAAACAATGAGCAGTTCTTC. Residues: CASSLDWRPLNNEQFF. The V and J genes are TRBV7-2 and TRBJ2-1; D is undetermined. Trimming removed 1 base at V and 5 bases at J, with 15 bases between. This CDR3 spans 16 amino acids. Per germline, CDR1 SGHTA and CDR2 FQGNSA.

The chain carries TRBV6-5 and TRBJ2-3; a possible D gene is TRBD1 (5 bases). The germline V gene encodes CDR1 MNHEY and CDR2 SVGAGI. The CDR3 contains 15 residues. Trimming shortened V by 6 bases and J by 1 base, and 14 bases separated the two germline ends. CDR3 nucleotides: TGTGCCAGCAGGCGACAGTCTTCGGGCACAGATACGCAGTATTTT. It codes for CASRRQSSGTDTQYF.

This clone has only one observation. CDR3 sequence (DNA): TGCGCCAGCAGCTTTAGCGGAGTCGCCAGCGAGACCCAGTACTTC. It codes for CASSFSGVASETQYF. The V and J genes are TRBV5-1 and TRBJ2-5, with a possible D match to TRBD2 (6 bases). Germline-derived CDR1 and CDR2 are SGHRS and YFSETQ. Between the trimmed V and J ends, which lost 2 bases and 5 bases, there was a span of 16 bases. This CDR3 region has 15 residues.

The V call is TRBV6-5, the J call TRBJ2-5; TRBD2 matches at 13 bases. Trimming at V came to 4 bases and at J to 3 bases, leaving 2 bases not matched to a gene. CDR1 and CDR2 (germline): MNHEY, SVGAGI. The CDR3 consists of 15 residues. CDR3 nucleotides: TGTGCCAGCAGTTCGACTAGCGGGGGGAAAGAGACCCAGTACTTC. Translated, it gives CASSSTSGGKETQYF.